The T cell receptor beta chain under discussion was sequenced for a study of cytomegalovirus exposure and HLA in healthy donors. Study conclusions and caveats: Most CMV-associated TCR beta chains appeared HLA-restricted in a later analysis.

On this clone itself: Its antigen is currently unknown.

There are 15 residues in the CDR3. Germline V CDR1 and CDR2: MNHNS, SASEGT. V lost 2 bases to trimming and J lost 3 bases; unmatched junction nucleotides: 7. PCR amplification relied on 60 Vbeta primers (plus 13 Jbeta primers). Sequenced by immunoSEQ multiplex PCR; TCRdb stores in-frame clones only, minus some. The table has 150,000 to 200,000 clones, approximately 77% seen once; the top ten hold roughly 2.1%. The sample taken for sequencing was PBMCs. This TCR derives from a man aged 50 or older in good health and CMV-seropositive. The chain is built from TRBV6-1 and TRBJ2-7; 7 bases agree with TRBD2. This chain's CDR3 is CASSESPGRGYEQYF. The CDR3 region has the DNA TGTGCCAGCAGTGAATCACCGGGGAGGGGCTACGAGCAGTACTTC.